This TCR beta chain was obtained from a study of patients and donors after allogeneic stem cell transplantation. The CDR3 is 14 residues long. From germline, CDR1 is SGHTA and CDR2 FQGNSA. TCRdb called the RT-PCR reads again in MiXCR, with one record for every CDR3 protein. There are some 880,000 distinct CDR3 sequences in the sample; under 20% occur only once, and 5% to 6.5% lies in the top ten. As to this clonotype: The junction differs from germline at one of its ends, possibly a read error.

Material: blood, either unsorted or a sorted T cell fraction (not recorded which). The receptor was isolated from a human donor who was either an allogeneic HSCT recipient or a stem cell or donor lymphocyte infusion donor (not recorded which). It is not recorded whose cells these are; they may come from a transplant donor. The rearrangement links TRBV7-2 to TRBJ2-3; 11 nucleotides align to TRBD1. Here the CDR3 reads CASSVQVRDRGLPF. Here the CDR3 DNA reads TGTGCCAGCAGCGTACAGGTCCGGGACAGGGGGTTGCCTTTT. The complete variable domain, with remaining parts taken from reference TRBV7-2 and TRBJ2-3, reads GAGVSQSPSNKVTEKGKDVELRCDPISGHTALYWYRQSLGQGLEFLIYFQGNSAPDKSGLPSDRFSAERTGGSVSTLTIQRTQQEDSAVYLCASSVQVRDRGLPFGPGTRLTVL.